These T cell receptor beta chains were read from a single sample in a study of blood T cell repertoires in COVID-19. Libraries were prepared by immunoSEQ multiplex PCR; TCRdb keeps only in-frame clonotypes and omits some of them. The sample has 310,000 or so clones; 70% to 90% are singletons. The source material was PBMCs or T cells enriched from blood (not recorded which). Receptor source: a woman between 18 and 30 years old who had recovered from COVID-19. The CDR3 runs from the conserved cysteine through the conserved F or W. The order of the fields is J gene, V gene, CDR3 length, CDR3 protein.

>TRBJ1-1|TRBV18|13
CASSPVRDTEAFF
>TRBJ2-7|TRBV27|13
CASSRIQGNEQYF
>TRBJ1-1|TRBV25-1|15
CASSGYTGGVAEAFF
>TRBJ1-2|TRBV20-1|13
CSASRPGINGYTF
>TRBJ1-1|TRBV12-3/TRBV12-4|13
CASTLRGGTEAFF
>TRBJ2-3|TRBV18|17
CASSPFEQHVFTDTQYF
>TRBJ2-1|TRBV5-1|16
CASSLVTSGVNNEQFF
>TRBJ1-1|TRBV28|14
CASSPFLEGLRPFF
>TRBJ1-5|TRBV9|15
CASSETGQMNQPQHF
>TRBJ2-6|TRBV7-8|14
CASRTFSGANVLTF
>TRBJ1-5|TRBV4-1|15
CASSQVGGGNQPQHF
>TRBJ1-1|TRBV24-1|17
CATSDLVVSRGGSEAFF
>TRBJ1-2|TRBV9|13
CASSVGRDYGYTF
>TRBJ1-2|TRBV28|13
CASRDTAVYGYTF
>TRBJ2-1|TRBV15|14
CATGLAGGLNEQFF
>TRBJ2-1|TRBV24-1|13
CATSGGGYNEQFF
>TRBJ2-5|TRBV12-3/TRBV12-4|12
CAVLRFGETQYF
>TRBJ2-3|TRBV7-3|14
CASSLQGPTDTQYF
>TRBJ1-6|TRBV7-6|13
CASTTGGGSPLHF
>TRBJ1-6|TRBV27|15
CASGPWTGDNSPLHF
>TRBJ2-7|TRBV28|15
CASSTRDSAGYEQYF
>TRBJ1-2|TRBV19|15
CASIKGTGGAGGYTF
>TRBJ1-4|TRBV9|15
CASSARAGGNEKLFF
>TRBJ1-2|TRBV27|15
CASTPAWGQNYGYTF
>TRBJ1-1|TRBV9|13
CASGDRGGTEAFF
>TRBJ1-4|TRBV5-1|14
CASTTGQGGEKLFF
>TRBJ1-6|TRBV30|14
CAWRLMDRGSPLHF
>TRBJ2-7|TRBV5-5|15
CASSWRGLDPGEQYF
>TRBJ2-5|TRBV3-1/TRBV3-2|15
CASSQVGEGQETQYF
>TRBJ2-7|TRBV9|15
CASSSTGSFSYEQYF
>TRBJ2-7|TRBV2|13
CASGGAPSGEQYF
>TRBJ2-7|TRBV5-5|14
CASSLGTPYYEQYF
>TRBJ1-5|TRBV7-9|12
CASSFGQGPQHF
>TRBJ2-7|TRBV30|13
CASRDRVNRGQYF
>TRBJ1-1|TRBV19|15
CASSGKTGMNTEAFF
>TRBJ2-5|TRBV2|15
CASSEQGSPSETQYF
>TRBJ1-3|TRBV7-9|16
CASRDRGRRSGNTIYF
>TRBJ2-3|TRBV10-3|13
CATRGLFVDTQYF
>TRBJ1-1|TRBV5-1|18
CASSIRQGPYLLNTEAFF
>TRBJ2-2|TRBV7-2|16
CASSLGGQGNTGELFF